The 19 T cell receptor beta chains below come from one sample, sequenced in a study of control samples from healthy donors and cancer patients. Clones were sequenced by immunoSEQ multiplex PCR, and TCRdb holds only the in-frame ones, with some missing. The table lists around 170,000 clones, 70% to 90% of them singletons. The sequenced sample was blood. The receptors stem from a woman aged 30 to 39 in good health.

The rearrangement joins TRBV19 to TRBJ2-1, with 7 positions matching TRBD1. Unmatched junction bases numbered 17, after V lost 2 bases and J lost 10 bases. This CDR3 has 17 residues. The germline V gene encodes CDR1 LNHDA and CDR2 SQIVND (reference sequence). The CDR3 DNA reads TGTGCCAGTAGTATATTATTGACAGGGTATCCTAGTGGGGAGCAGTTCTTC. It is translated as CASSILLTGYPSGEQFF.

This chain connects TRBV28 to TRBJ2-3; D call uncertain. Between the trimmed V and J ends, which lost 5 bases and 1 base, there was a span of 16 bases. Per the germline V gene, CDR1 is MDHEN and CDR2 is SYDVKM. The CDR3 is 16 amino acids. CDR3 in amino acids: CASSPPTVRGTDTQYF. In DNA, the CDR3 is TGTGCCAGCAGTCCCCCAACCGTACGGGGCACAGATACGCAGTATTTT.

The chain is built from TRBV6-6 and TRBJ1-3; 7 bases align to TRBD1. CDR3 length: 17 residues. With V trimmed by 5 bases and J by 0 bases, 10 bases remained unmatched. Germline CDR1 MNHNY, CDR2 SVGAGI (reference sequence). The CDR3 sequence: CASSLLRTGRSGNTIYF. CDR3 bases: TGTGCCAGCAGTCTACTTAGGACAGGCCGCTCTGGAAACACCATATATTTT.

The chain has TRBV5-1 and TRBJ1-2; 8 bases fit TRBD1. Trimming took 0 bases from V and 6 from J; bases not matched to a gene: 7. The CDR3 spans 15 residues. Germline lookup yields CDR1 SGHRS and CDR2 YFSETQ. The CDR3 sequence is CASSLALDRENGYTF. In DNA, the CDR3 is TGCGCCAGCAGCTTGGCGTTGGACAGGGAAAATGGCTACACCTTC.

CDR3 DNA: TGTGCCAGCAGCTTAAGTGAACAGGCCCGGGGGGAGACCCAGTACTTC. Translating gives CASSLSEQARGETQYF. The V and J genes are TRBV7-9 and TRBJ2-5, with D possibly being TRBD2 (6 bases). Germline V gene sequence: CDR1 SEHNR, CDR2 FQNEAQ (reference sequence). The CDR3 extends over 16 amino acids. V was cut by 2 bases and J by 5 bases, with 18 bases left in between.

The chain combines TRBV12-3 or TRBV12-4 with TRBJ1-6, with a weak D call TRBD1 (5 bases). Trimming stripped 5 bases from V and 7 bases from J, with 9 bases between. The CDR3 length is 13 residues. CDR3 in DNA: TGTGCCAGCAGTCCCCGGGACAATTCACCCCTCCACTTT. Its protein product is CASSPRDNSPLHF.

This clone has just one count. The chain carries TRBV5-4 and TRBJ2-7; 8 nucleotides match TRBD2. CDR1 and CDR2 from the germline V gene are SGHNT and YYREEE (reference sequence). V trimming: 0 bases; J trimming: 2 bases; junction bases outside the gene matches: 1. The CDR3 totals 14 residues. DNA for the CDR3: TGTGCCAGCAGCTTGGAGCGGGGGCCCTACGAGCAGTACGTC. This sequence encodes CASSLERGPYEQYV.

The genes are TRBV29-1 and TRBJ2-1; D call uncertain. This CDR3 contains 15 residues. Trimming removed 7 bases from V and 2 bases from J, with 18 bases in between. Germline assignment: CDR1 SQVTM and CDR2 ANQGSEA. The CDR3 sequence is CSAEVNSDPYNEQFF. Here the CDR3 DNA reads TGCAGCGCTGAGGTGAATAGTGACCCCTACAATGAGCAGTTCTTC.

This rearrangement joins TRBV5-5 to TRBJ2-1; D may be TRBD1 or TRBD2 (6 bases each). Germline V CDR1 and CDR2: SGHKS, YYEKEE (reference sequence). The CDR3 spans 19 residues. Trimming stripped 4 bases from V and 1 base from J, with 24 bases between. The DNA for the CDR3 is TGTGCCAGCAGCCCCGGAGGGTCAGGGGCCAAAACATCCTACAATGAGCAGTTCTTC. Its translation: CASSPGGSGAKTSYNEQFF. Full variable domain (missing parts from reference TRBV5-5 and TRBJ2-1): DAGVTQSPTHLIKTRGQQVTLRCSPISGHKSVSWYQQVLGQGPQFIFQYYEKEERGRGNFPDRFSARQFPNYSSELNVNALLLGDSALYLCASSPGGSGAKTSYNEQFFGPGTRLTVL.

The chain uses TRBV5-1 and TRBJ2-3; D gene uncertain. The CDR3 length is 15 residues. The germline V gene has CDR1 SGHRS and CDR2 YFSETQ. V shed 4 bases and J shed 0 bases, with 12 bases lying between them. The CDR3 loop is CASSPGITSTDTQYF. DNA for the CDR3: TGCGCCAGCAGCCCTGGGATCACTAGCACAGATACGCAGTATTTT.

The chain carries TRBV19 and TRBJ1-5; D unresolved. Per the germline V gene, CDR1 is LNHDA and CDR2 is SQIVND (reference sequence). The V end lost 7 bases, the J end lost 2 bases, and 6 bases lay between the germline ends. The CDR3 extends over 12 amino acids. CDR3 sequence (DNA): TGTGCCAGTAAAACAGGCAATCAGCCCCAGCATTTT. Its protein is CASKTGNQPQHF.

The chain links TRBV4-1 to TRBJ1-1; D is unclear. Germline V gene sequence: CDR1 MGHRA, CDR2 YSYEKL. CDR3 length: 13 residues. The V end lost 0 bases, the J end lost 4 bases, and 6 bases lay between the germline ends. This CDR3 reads CASSQEAATEAFF. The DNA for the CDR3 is TGCGCCAGCAGCCAAGAAGCCGCCACTGAAGCTTTCTTT.

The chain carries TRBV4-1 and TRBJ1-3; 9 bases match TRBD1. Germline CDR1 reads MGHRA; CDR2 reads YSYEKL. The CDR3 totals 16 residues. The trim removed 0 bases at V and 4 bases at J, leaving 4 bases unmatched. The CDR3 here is CASSQDRTGAGNTIYF. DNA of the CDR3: TGCGCCAGCAGCCAAGATCGGACAGGGGCCGGAAACACCATATATTTT.

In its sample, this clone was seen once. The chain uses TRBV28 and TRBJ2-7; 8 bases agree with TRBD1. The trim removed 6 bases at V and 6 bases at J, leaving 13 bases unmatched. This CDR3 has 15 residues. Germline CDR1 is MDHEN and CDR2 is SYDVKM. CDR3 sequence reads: CASRASRGRLSEQYF. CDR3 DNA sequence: TGTGCCAGCAGGGCTTCCAGGGGGCGCTTGTCCGAGCAGTACTTC.

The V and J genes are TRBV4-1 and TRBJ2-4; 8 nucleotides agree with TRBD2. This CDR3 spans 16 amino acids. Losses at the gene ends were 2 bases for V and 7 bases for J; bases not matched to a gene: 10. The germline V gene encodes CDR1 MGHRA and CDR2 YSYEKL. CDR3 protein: CASSQLSRGGRNIQYF. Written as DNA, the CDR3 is TGCGCCAGCAGCCAACTCAGTCGGGGGGGAAGGAACATTCAGTACTTC.

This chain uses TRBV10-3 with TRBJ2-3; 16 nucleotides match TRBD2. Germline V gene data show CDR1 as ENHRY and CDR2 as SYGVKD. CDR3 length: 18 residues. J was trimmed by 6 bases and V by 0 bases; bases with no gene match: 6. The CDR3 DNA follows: TGTGCCATCAGTGAGTCCGGGACTAGCGGGAGGGTCACCGATACGCAGTATTTT. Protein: CAISESGTSGRVTDTQYF.

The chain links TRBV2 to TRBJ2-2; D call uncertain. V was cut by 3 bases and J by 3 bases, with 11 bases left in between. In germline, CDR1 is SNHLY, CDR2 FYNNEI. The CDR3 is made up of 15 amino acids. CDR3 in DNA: TGTGCCAGCAGTGATACCGGCCCCTACACCGGGGAGCTGTTTTTT. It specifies CASSDTGPYTGELFF. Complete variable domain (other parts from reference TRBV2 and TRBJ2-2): EPEVTQTPSHQVTQMGQEVILRCVPISNHLYFYWYRQILGQKVEFLVSFYNNEISEKSEIFDDQFSVERPDGSNFTLKIRSTKLEDSAMYFCASSDTGPYTGELFFGEGSRLTVL.

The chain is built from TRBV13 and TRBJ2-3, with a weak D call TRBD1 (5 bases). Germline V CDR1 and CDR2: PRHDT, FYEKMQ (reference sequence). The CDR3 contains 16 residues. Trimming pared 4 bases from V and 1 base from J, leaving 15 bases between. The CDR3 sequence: CASSSSNRIRTDTQYF. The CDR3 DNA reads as TGTGCCAGCAGCTCCAGTAACAGGATCCGCACAGATACGCAGTATTTT.

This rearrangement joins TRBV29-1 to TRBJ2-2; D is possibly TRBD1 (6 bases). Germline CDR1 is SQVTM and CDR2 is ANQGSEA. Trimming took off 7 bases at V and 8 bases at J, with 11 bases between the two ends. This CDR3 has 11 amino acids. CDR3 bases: TGCAGCGGCAGGGGAACGGGGGAGCTGTTTTTT. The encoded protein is CSGRGTGELFF.